This entry is about one T cell receptor (beta chain). The sample contains more than one DNA sequence encoding this CDR3. Unmatched junction bases numbered 1, after V lost 2 bases and J lost 2 bases. CDR3 length equals 14 residues. Germline V lookup: CDR1 SGHRS, CDR2 YFSETQ. This sample was taken from a study of blood T cell repertoires in COVID-19. Original processing methods: Researchers report that nucleated cell counts were estimated from reference gene primer amplification. Some clones are missing from TCRdb's copy, which holds only in-frame ones; the method was immunoSEQ multiplex PCR. That table furnishes V, J and clone size, whereas the DNA furnished D and trimming. Of fewer than 250,000 clones listed, around nine tenths were seen once; the top ten hold roughly 3%.

Sequenced input: peripheral blood. The receptor was isolated from a man between 60 and 75 years old with acute or convalescent COVID-19. This chain uses TRBV5-1 with TRBJ2-5; 9 positions agree with TRBD2. DNA of the CDR3: TGCGCCAGCAGCTTAACTAGCGGGCAAGAGACCCAGTACTTC. It specifies CASSLTSGQETQYF.